A single sample is the source of the 10 T cell receptor beta chains below, sequenced in a study of vaccination effects on CD4 cells after COVID-19. Sequencing was performed with immunoSEQ multiplex PCR; in TCRdb, only in-frame clones are kept and a portion is missing. The data show roughly 41,000 clones, under 70% seen once. Sequencing was preceded by expansion of antigen-specific CD4+ T cells with viral peptide pools in the ViraFEST assay. Following culture for 9 to 11 days, CD4+ T cells were isolated. Vaccinees lacked prior SARS-CoV-2 infection and tested negative for nucleocapsid antibodies. These receptors have no known antigen. Sequencing was performed on CD4+ T cells from PBMCs cultured with HCoV-OC43 spike peptides, taken before COVID-19 vaccination. Regarding subset: HCoV-OC43 spike overlapping peptide pool stimulation. Receptor source: a human donor who received a COVID-19 vaccine.

The V gene is TRBV19, the J gene TRBJ1-5; 11 nucleotides agree with TRBD1. The CDR3 runs 19 residues. Germline V gene data show CDR1 as LNHDA and CDR2 as SQIVND (reference sequence). J gave up 4 bases and V 0 bases, and 11 bases lay outside the gene matches. The CDR3 here is CASSIDAPRTGGQNQPQHF. CDR3 bases: TGTGCCAGTAGTATAGACGCCCCGCGGACAGGGGGCCAGAATCAGCCCCAGCATTTT.

This clone is a singleton in its sample. The V and J genes are TRBV6-5 and TRBJ2-7; maybe TRBD2 (5 bases). The CDR3 sequence is 14 residues long. V was trimmed by 2 bases and J by 4 bases, leaving 12 bases between them. Germline-derived CDR1 and CDR2 are MNHEY and SVGAGI. In DNA form, the CDR3 reads TGTGCCAGCAGTTACCGGGCCTCGGGGTACGAGCAGTACTTC. This gives the protein CASSYRASGYEQYF.

This clone occurred a few times. The chain carries TRBV7-9 and TRBJ2-7; D is unresolved. Germline values: CDR1 SEHNR, CDR2 FQNEAQ (reference sequence). V was cut by 1 base and J by 2 bases, with 9 bases left in between. This CDR3 region has 14 residues. DNA for the CDR3: TGTGCCAGCAGCTTAGGGCAGTGGGCCTACGAGCAGTACTTC. Amino acids: CASSLGQWAYEQYF.

There are a few counts of this clone. The chain joins TRBV19 to TRBJ2-1; 12 bases fit TRBD2. Trimming cost V 3 bases and J 10 bases; bases outside gene matches: 10. The CDR3 has 16 residues. Germline V lookup: CDR1 LNHDA, CDR2 SQIVND (reference sequence). CDR3 DNA: TGTGCCAGTAGTATCAGGGGGGGACTAGCGGGTCTAGAGCAGTTCTTC. This gives the protein CASSIRGGLAGLEQFF.

This chain uses TRBV5-6 with TRBJ2-6, with D possibly being TRBD2 (5 bases). The length of the CDR3 is 16 residues. The V and J ends lost 4 bases and 0 bases respectively, with 11 bases between them. Germline CDR1 is SGHDT and CDR2 is YYEEEE. The CDR3 spells CASSPRGHSGANVLTF. CDR3 bases: TGTGCCAGCAGCCCCCGAGGGCACTCTGGGGCCAACGTCCTGACTTTC.

This chain links TRBV30 with TRBJ2-7; 10 positions agree with TRBD1. The CDR3 covers 14 residues. Germline V gene lookup returns CDR1 GTSNPN and CDR2 SVGIG (reference sequence). The V gene end was trimmed by 3 bases and the J gene end by 2 bases; junction bases not matched to a gene: 4. CDR3 protein: CAWSRTGGTYEQYF. Written as DNA, the CDR3 is TGTGCCTGGAGCAGGACAGGGGGAACCTACGAGCAGTACTTC.

This chain uses TRBV2 with TRBJ1-5; D possibly corresponds to TRBD1 (5 bases). V shed 10 bases and J shed 5 bases, with 21 bases lying between them. This CDR3 region has 15 residues. The germline V gene has CDR1 SNHLY and CDR2 FYNNEI. CDR3 coding DNA: TGTGCCACCCGGGGGGAGGAGGGCGCGGATCAGCCCCAGCATTTT. Encoded protein: CATRGEEGADQPQHF.

The chain uses TRBV28 and TRBJ2-2; D ambiguous. In germline, CDR1 is MDHEN, CDR2 SYDVKM. The CDR3 spans 13 residues. Trimming took off 3 bases at V and 4 bases at J, with 6 bases between the two ends. The CDR3 DNA is TGTGCCAGCAGTTTCTCCGCCACCGGGGAGCTGTTTTTT. Translation: CASSFSATGELFF.

This clone showed up just a few times. The chain combines TRBV19 with TRBJ2-7; D uncertain. V gave up 3 bases and J gave up 2 bases, with 8 bases separating them. The germline gives CDR1 LNHDA, CDR2 SQIVND (reference sequence). This CDR3 has 13 residues. DNA for the CDR3: TGTGCCAGTAGTATTGGGTGGACCTACGAGCAGTACTTC. Translating it yields CASSIGWTYEQYF.

The chain carries TRBV30 and TRBJ1-3, with a possible D match to TRBD1 (5 bases). CDR3 length equals 15 residues. The V end was cut by 7 bases, the J end by 8 bases, with 24 bases between. Germline CDR1 reads GTSNPN; CDR2 reads SVGIG (reference sequence). The CDR3, as DNA: TGTGCCTCCGATGCAGTTCGGGGGGGAGTGGACACCATATATTTT. Translation gives CASDAVRGGVDTIYF.